This TCR beta chain was obtained from a study of T cell repertoires in cytomegalovirus infection. Study summary: The public TCR beta signatures pointed to both CMV infection and matching HLA type. Notes on the study in general: CMV-specific TCR beta clonotypes restricted by HLA-C dominated the ex vivo response.

The CDR3 has 19 residues. Germline CDR1 is SGHDT and CDR2 is YYEEEE. V shed 3 bases and J 0 bases; nucleotides not matched to a gene: 12. TCRdb analysed the reads with MiXCR anew, one entry per CDR3 protein. The table has approximately 250,000 distinct CDR3 sequences, over 9% seen once. As regards this clonotype: Its antigen is not identified.

Sequenced material: PBMCs. This chain uses TRBV5-6 with TRBJ2-6, with 7 positions matching TRBD1. This clonotype was obtained from a human donor in good health (CMV status not recorded). Some clones in this sample may be carry-over from other donors' samples. In DNA form, the CDR3 reads TGTGCCAGCAGCTCGGGGTTGGGACAGAGCTTCTCTGGGGCCAACGTCCTGACTTTC. This codes for CASSSGLGQSFSGANVLTF.